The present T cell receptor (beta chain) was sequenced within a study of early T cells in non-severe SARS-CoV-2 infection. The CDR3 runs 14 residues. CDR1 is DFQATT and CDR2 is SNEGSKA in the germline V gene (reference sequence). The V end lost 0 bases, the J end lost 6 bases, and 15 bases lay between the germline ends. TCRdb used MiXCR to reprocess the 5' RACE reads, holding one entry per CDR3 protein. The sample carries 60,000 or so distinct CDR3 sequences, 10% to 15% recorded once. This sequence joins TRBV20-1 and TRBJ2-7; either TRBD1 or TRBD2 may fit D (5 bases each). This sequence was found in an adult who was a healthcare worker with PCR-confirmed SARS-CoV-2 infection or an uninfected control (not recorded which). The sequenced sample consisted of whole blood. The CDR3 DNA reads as TGCAGTGCTAGAGATAGACGAGGGGCCCTCGAGCAGTACTTC. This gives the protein CSARDRRGALEQYF.